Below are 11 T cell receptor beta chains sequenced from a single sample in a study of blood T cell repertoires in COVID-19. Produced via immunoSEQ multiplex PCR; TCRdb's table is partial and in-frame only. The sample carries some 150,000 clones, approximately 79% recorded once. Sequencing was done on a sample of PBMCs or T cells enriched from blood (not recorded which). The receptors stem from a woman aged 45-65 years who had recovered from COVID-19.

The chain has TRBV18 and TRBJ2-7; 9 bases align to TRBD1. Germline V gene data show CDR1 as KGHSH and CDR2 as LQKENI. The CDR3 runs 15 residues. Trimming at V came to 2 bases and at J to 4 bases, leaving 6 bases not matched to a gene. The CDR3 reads CASSPETGGGYEQYF. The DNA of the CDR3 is TGTGCCAGCTCACCAGAAACAGGGGGCGGTTACGAGCAGTACTTC.

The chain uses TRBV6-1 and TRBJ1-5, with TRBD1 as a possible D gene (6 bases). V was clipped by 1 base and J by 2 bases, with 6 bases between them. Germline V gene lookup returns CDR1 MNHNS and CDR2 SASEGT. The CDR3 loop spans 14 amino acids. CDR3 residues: CASSEGTGNQPQHF. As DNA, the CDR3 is TGTGCCAGCAGTGAAGGGACAGGCAATCAGCCCCAGCATTTT.

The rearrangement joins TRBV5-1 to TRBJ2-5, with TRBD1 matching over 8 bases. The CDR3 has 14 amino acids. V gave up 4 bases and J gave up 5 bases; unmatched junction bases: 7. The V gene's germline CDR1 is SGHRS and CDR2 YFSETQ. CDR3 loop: CASSRQGRRETQYF. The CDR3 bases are TGCGCCAGCAGCCGACAGGGGAGGCGGGAGACCCAGTACTTC.

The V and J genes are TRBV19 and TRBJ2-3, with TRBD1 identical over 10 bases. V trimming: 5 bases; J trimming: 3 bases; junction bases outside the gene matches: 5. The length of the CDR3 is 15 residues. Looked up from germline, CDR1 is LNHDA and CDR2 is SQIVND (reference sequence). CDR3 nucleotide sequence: TGTGCCAGTAGTTTCGGGACAGGGGATACAGATACGCAGTATTTT. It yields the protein CASSFGTGDTDTQYF.

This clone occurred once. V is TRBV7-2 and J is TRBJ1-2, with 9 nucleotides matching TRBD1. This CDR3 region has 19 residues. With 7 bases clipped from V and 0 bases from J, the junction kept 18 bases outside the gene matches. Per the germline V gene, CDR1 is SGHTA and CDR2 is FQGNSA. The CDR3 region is CASNLGRPPGQGANYGYTF. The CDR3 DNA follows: TGTGCCAGCAACCTGGGTCGACCCCCGGGACAGGGAGCTAACTATGGCTACACCTTC.

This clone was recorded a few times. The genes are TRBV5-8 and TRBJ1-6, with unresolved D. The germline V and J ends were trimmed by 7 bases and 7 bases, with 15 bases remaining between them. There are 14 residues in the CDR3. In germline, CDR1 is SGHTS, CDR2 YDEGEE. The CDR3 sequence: CASGISLANSPLHF. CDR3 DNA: TGTGCCAGCGGAATATCGTTAGCGAATTCACCCCTCCACTTT. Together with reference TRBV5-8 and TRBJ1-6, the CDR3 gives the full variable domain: EAGVTQSPTHLIKTRGQQATLRCSPISGHTSVYWYQQALGLGLQFLLWYDEGEERNRGNFPPRFSGRQFPNYSSELNVNALELEDSALYLCASGISLANSPLHFGNGTRLTVT.

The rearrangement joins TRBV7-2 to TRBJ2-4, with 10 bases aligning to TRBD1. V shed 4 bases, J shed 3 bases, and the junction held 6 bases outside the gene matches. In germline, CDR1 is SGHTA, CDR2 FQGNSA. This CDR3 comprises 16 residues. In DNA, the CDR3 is TGTGCCAGCAGCTGGGGGACAGGGGTTGGCAAAAACATTCAGTACTTC. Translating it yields CASSWGTGVGKNIQYF.

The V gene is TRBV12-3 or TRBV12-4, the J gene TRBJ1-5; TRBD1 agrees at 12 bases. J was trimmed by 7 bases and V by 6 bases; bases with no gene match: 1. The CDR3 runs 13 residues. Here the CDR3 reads CASRGTGGQPQHF. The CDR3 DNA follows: TGTGCCAGCAGGGGGACAGGGGGCCAGCCCCAGCATTTT.

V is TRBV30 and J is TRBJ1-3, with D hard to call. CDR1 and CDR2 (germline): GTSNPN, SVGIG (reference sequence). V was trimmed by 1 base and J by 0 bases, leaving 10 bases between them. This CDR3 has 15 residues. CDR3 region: CAWSGFGSSGNTIYF. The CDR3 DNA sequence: TGTGCCTGGAGTGGATTTGGCAGCTCTGGAAACACCATATATTTT.

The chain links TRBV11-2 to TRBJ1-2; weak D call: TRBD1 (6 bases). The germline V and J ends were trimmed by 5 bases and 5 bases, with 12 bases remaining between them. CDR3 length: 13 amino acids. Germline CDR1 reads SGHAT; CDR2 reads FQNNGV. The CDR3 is CASSAAGDYGYTF. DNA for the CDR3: TGTGCCAGCAGCGCCGCAGGGGATTATGGCTACACCTTC.

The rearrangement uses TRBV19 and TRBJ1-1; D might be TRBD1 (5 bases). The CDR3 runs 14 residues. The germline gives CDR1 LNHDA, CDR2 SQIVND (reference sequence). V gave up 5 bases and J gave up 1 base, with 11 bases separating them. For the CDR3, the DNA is TGTGCCAGTAGTCTCCGCGGGGGGAACACTGAAGCTTTCTTT. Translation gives CASSLRGGNTEAFF. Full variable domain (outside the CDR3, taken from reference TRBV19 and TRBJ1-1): DGGITQSPKYLFRKEGQNVTLSCEQNLNHDAMYWYRQDPGQGLRLIYYSQIVNDFQKGDIAEGYSVSREKKESFPLTVTSAQKNPTAFYLCASSLRGGNTEAFFGQGTRLTVV.